This paragraph covers one TCR beta chain sequence. Its antigen is still unknown. No base quality information exists; no much larger clone differs at one position. The data derive from a study of T-cell reconstitution after alpha-beta-depleted transplantation in children (dated by TCRdb to about 2016). About the study as a whole: T-cell immune reconstitution after TCRalphabeta/CD19-depleted allogeneic hematopoietic cell transplantation in children was quantitatively tracked in the study by means of TCR repertoire profiling.

Receptors were amplified or captured by PCR. Reads for this sample came from an Illumina HiSeq 2500. TCR libraries were prepared with molecular barcoding, using unique molecular identifiers to normalize TCRbeta repertoire quantification. The public reads were reprocessed in TCRdb via fastp at Q25 and MiXCR, keeping in-frame beta chains. Entries are consolidated by CDR3 protein sequence, retaining the most common genes and DNA. The sample table lists about 980,000 distinct CDR3 sequences, roughly 29% of them with a count of one. The ten most abundant clones make up 25% to 35% of the sample. Reading from cysteine to phenylalanine, the CDR3 counts 16 amino acids. CDR3 DNA is the only sequence kept; it has 48 bases, read in frame from the first base. After removal of 3 bases from V and 2 bases from J, the junction retains 8 bases not matched to a gene. Based on the germline V gene, the CDR1 and CDR2 sequences are LGHNA and YSLEER.

The intended sense of this specimen's treatment or condition label: allogeneic hematopoietic cell transplantation with graft depleted of TCRalphabeta T cells and CD19 B cells. The transplant recipients were children given TCRalphabeta/CD19-depleted allogeneic hematopoietic cell grafts. Paper-wide results and their limitations: Over the following months the frequencies of hyperexpanded clones went down, and after one year T-cell counts and TCRbeta diversity were mostly credited to newly produced T cells. The apparently early recovery of alphabetaT-cell counts about two months after transplant reportedly depended on only several hundred rapidly expanded clones that came from non-depleted graft cells. The high TCRbeta diversity at day 60 in some patients was ascribed to recipient T cells and intrathymic progenitors that had survived conditioning.

The chain was built from TRBV4-3 and TRBJ2-7; TRBD2 lines up with 9 middle nucleotides. The TCR sequence derives from a boy less than two years old who had a stem cell transplant for SCID, so the T cells may come from the graft donor. The sample was PBMCs, mostly from graft donor cells, taken 360 days after TCRalphabeta/CD19-depleted stem cell transplant. The sequence in DNA is TGCGCCAGCAGCCAGAAGGGCGCGGGGGGGCCCTACGAGCAGTACTTC. Translated, it reads CASSQKGAGGPYEQYF.